Below, one TCR beta chain is given with its context. Its target is unknown. Assay version v3.0 of immunoSEQ was used, and it was run at survey level. Assay: immunoSEQ multiplex PCR; the TCRdb copy retains only in-frame clones and omits some. In the table there are about 20,000 clones, about 92% of which are singletons. The data stem from a study of long-term antiretroviral therapy in people with HIV. Whole-study context: Sampling started about a decade before the 2015 immediate-ART recommendation.

Each donor provided at least one pre-ART PBMC sample and at least two post-ART PBMC samples. The CDR3 has 17 amino acids. V was cut by 1 base and J by 6 bases, with 21 bases left in between. Germline V gene sequence: CDR1 ENHRY, CDR2 SYGVKD. Findings and limits, study-wide: Among HIV repertoires, CDR3 length ranges were narrower than those of controls. Clones that expanded before ART (that is, prior to treatment) dominated the repertoire at all time points.

This receptor was obtained from a woman in her 50s with HIV. The input for sequencing was unsorted PBMCs, taken 4.4 years after starting antiretroviral therapy. The chain joins TRBV10-3 to TRBJ1-2, with D maybe TRBD1 (5 bases). This CDR3 reads CAISELARGSSEDGYTF. CDR3 DNA: TGTGCCATCAGTGAGTTGGCAAGGGGTTCCTCAGAGGATGGCTACACCTTC.